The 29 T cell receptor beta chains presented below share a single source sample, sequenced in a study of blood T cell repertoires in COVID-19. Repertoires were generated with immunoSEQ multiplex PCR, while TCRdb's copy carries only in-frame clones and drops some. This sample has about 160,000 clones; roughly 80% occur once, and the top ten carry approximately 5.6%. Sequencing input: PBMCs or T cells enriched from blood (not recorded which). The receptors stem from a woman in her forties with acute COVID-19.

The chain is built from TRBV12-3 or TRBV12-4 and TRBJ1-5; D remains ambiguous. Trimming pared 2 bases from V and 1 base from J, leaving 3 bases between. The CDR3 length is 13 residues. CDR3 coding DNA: TGTGCCAGCAGTTTACTGAGCAATCAGCCCCAGCATTTT. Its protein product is CASSLLSNQPQHF.

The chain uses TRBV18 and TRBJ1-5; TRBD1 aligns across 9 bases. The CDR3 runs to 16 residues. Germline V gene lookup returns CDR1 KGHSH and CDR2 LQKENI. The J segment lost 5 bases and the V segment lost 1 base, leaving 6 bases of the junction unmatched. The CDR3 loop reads CASSPQQGARDQPQHF. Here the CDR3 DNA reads TGTGCCAGCTCACCACAACAGGGGGCGCGGGATCAGCCCCAGCATTTT.

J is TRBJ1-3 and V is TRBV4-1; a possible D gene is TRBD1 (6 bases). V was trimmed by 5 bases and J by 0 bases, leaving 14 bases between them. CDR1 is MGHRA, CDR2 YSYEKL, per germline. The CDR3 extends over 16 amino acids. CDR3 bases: TGCGCCAGCAGCTCCGGGACAATATCCTCTGGAAACACCATATATTTT. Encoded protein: CASSSGTISSGNTIYF.

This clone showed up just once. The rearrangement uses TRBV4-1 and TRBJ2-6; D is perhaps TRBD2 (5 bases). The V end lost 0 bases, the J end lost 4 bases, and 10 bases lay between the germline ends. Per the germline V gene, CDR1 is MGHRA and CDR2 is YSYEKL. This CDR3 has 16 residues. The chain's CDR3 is CASSQEARAGANVLTF. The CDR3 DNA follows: TGCGCCAGCAGCCAAGAGGCGCGGGCAGGGGCCAACGTCCTGACTTTC.

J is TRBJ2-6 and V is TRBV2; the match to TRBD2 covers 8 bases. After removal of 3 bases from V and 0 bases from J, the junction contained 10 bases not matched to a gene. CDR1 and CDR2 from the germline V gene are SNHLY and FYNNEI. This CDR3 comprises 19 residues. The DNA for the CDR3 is TGTGCCAGCAGTGAGGGCTTAGCGGGGACACGCTCTGGGGCCAACGTCCTGACTTTC. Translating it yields CASSEGLAGTRSGANVLTF.

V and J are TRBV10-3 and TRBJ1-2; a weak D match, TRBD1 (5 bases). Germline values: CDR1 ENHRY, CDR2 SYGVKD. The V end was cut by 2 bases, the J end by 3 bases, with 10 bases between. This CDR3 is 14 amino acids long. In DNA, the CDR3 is TGTGCCATCAGTGAGAGGGGATTGGACTATGGCTACACCTTC. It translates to CAISERGLDYGYTF.

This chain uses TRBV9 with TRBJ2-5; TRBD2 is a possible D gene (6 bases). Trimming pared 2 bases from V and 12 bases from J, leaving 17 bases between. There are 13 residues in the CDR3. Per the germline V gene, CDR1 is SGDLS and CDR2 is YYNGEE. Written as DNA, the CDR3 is TGTGCCAGCAGCGTTGCGGGGAGCGGACGAGAGTACTTC. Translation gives CASSVAGSGREYF.

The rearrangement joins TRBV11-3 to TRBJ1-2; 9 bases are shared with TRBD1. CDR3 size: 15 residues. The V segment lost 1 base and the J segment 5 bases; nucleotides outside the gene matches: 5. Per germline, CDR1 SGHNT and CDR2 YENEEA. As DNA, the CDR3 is TGTGCCAGCAGCTTAGCAACCGGGACAGGGTATGGCTACACCTTC. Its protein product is CASSLATGTGYGYTF.

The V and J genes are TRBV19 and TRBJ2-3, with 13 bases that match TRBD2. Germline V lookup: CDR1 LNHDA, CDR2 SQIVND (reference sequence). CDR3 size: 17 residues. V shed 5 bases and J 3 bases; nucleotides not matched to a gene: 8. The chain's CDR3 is CASSSWTSGSSTDTQYF. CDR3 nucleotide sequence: TGTGCCAGTAGTTCCTGGACTAGCGGGAGCAGTACAGATACGCAGTATTTT.

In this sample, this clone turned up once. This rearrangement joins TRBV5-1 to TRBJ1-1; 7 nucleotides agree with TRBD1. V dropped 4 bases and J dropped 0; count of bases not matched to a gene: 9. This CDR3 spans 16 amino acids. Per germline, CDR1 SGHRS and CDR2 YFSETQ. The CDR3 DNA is TGCGCCAGCAGCCGTACAGGGGAGGTTCTGAACACTGAAGCTTTCTTT. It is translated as CASSRTGEVLNTEAFF.

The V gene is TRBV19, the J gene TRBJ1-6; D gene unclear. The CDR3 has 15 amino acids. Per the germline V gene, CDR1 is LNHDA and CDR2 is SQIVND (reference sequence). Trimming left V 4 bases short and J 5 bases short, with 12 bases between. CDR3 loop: CASSTETSNNSPLHF. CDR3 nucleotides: TGTGCCAGTAGTACCGAAACCTCTAATAATTCACCCCTCCACTTT.

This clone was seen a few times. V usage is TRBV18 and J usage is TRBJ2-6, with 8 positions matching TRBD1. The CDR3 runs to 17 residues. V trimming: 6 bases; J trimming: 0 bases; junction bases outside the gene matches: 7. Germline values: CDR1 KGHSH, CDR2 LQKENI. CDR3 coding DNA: TGTGCCAGCTCGGCCGGGACAGGAAGCTCTGGGGCCAACGTCCTGACTTTC. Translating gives CASSAGTGSSGANVLTF.

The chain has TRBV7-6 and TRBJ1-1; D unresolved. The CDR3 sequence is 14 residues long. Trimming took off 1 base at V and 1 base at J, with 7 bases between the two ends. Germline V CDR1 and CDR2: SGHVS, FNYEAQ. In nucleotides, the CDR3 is TGTGCCAGCAGCTTAGGTCTAGCGAACACTGAAGCTTTCTTT. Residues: CASSLGLANTEAFF.

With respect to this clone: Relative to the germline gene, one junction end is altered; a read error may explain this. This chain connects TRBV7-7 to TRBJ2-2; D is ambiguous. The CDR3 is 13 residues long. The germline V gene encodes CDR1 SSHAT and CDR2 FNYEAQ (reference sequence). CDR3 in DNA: TGTGCTAGCAGCTTAGATCGGGCCGGGGAGCTGTTTTTT. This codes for CASSLDRAGELFF. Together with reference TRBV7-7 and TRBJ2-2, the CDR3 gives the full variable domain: GAGVSQSPRYKVTKRGQDVTLRCDPISSHATLYWYQQALGQGPEFLTYFNYEAQPDKSGLPSDRFSAERPEGSISTLTIQRTEQRDSAMYRCASSLDRAGELFFGEGSRLTVL.

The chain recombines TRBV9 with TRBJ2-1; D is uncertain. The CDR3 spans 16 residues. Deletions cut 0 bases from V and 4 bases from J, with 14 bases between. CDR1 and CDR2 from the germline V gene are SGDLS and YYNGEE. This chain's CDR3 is CASSVEPTRLYNEQFF. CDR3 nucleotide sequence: TGTGCCAGCAGCGTAGAGCCGACAAGGTTGTACAATGAGCAGTTCTTC.

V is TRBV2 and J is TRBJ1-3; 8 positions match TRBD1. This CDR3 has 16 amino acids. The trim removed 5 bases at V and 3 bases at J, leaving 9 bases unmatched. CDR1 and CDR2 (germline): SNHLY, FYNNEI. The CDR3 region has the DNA TGTGCCAGCAGTCTTGACAGGGGTGGTAATGGAAACACCATATATTTT. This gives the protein CASSLDRGGNGNTIYF.

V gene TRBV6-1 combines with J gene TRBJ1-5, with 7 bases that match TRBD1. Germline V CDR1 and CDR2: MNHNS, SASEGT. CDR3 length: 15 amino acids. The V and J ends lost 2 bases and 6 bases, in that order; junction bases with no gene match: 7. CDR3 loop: CASSELGGISQPQHF. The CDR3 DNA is TGTGCCAGCAGTGAACTAGGGGGCATAAGTCAGCCCCAGCATTTT.

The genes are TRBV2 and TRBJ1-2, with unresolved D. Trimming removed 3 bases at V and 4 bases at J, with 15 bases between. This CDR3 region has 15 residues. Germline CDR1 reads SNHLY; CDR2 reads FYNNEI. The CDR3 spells CASSEGGPRGYGYTF. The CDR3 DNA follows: TGTGCCAGCAGTGAGGGTGGGCCCCGGGGCTATGGCTACACCTTC.

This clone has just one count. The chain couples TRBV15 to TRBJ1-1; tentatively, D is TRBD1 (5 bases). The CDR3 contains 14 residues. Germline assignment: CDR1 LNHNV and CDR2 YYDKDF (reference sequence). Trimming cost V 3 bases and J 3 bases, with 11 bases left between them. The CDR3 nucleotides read TGTGCCACCAGCAGCCCTATCAGGGACACTGAAGCTTTCTTT. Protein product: CATSSPIRDTEAFF.

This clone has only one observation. The CDR3 protein is CSAQRDNEQFF. Here the CDR3 DNA reads TGCAGTGCCCAGAGGGACAATGAGCAGTTCTTC. The rearrangement links TRBV20-1 to TRBJ2-1; D is possibly TRBD2 (5 bases). This CDR3 region has 11 residues. Between the trimmed V and J ends, which lost 6 bases and 5 bases, there was a span of 8 bases. Looked up from germline, CDR1 is DFQATT and CDR2 is SNEGSKA (reference sequence).

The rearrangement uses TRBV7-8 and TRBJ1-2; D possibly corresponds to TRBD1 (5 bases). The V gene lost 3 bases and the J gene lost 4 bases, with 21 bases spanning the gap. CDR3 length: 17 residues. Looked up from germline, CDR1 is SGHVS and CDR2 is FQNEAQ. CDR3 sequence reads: CASSLGPFTDSRYGYTF. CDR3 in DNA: TGTGCCAGCAGCTTGGGCCCCTTTACCGACAGTCGCTATGGCTACACCTTC.

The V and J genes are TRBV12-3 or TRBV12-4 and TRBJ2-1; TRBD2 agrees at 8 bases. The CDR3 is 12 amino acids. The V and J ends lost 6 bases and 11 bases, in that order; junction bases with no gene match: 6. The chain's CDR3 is CASSIRGGKQFF. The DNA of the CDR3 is TGTGCCAGCAGCATCCGGGGGGGGAAGCAGTTCTTC.

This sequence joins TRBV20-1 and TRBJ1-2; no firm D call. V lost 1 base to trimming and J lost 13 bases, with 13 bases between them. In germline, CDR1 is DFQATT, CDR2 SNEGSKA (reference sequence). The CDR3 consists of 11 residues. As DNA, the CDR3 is TGCAGTGCTAGAGCGGCGGGTGGAGGCACCTTC. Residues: CSARAAGGGTF.

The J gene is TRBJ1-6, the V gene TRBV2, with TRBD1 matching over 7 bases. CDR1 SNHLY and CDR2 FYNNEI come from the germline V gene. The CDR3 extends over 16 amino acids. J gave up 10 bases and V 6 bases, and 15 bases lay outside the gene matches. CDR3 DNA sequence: TGTGCCAGCAGAATCGGGACAGTGGGCCTCGTGTCACCCCTCCACTTT. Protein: CASRIGTVGLVSPLHF.

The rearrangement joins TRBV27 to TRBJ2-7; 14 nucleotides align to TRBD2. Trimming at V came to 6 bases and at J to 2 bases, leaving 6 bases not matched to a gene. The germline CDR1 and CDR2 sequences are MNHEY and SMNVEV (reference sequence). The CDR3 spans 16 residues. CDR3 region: CASRGLAGGSAYEQYF. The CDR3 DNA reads TGTGCCAGCAGAGGACTAGCGGGAGGCTCGGCCTACGAGCAGTACTTC.

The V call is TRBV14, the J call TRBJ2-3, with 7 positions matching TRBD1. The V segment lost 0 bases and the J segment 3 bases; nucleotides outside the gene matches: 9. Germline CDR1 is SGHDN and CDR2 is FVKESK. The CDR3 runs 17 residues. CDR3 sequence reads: CASSQEEGGARTDTQYF. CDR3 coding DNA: TGTGCCAGCAGCCAAGAGGAAGGGGGCGCGAGAACAGATACGCAGTATTTT.

The CDR3 is CASSLGLAGVYEQFF. CDR3 DNA: TGTGCCAGCAGCCTGGGACTAGCGGGAGTGTATGAGCAGTTCTTC. The chain employs TRBV4-2 and TRBJ2-1, with 14 bases aligning to TRBD2. V shed 4 bases, J shed 8 bases, and the junction held 4 bases outside the gene matches. This CDR3 is built from 15 residues. In germline, CDR1 is LGHNA, CDR2 YNFKEQ.

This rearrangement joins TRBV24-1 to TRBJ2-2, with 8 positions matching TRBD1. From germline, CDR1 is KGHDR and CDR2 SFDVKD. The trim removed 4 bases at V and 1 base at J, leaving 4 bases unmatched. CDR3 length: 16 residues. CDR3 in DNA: TGTGCCACCAGTGAAGCCGGGACAGGGAACACCGGGGAGCTGTTTTTT. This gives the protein CATSEAGTGNTGELFF.

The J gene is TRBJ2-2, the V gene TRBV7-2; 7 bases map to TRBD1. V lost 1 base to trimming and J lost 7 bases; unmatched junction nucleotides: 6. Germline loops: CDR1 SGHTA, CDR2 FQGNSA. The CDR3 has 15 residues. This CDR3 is CASSLVGTVGGELFF. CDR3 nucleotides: TGTGCCAGCAGCTTAGTAGGGACAGTAGGCGGGGAGCTGTTTTTT.